What follows are 8 T cell receptor beta chains derived from one specimen sequenced in a study of Ad26.COV2.S vaccination and SARS-CoV-2 variants (dated by TCRdb to about 2021). Library creation used the immunoSEQ multiplex PCR assay. The table comes from immuneACCESS by way of TCRdb, which keeps in-frame sequences with V and J called. Part of the clones is missing from these tables; in studies checked, under half for an unresolved V gene and the rest for unknown reasons. Within this sample are under 250,000 clones, with 70% to 90% of them counted one time only. Less than 3% of the sample rests with the top ten. The treatment or condition label of this sample denotes: approximately 18 received Ad26.COV2.S at low or high dose, single or two shots; roughly five received placebo; per-sample allocation not given. For vaccine and placebo recipients, repertoires were sequenced using samples collected on day 63 after the first injection.

Sequencing used peripheral blood, obtained in a trial of Ad26.COV2.S vaccine versus placebo. The source of these receptors is a person aged 18-60 years who received the Ad26.COV2.S COVID-19 vaccine or a placebo.

This rearrangement joins TRBV19 to TRBJ1-3; 7 nucleotides match TRBD1. The CDR3 covers 17 residues. Germline trimming cut 4 bases from V and 1 base from J; bases unmatched to any gene: 10. Per the germline V gene, CDR1 is LNHDA and CDR2 is SQIVND (reference sequence). The CDR3 bases are TGTGCCAGTAGTACCACCGACAGGGTTATATCTGGAAACACCATATATTTT. It yields the protein CASSTTDRVISGNTIYF.

This clone was counted once. This rearrangement joins TRBV6-5 to TRBJ1-4; TRBD1 matches 9 bases. CDR3 length: 14 residues. In germline, CDR1 is MNHEY, CDR2 SVGAGI. The V segment lost 6 bases and the J segment 8 bases; nucleotides outside the gene matches: 7. The CDR3 DNA reads as TGTGCCAGCAGGGCGGACAGGGGTACAGAAAAACTGTTTTTT. This sequence encodes CASRADRGTEKLFF.

V and J are TRBV7-9 and TRBJ2-7; perhaps D is TRBD1 or TRBD2 (6 bases each). The CDR3 is made up of 14 amino acids. V was shortened by 5 bases and J by 1 base, with 12 bases between the two germline ends. Germline assignment: CDR1 SEHNR and CDR2 FQNEAQ (reference sequence). CDR3 residues: CASSPGGGSYEQYF. The CDR3 coding sequence is TGTGCCAGCAGCCCCGGGGGCGGATCCTACGAGCAGTACTTC.

V gene TRBV11-2 combines with J gene TRBJ1-3, with 7 positions matching TRBD1. J lost 4 bases, V lost 5 bases, and 17 bases had no gene match. Germline V gene lookup returns CDR1 SGHAT and CDR2 FQNNGV. CDR3 length: 18 residues. CDR3 bases: TGTGCCAGCAGCACCCATCCGACAGGGCTCCTGATCGGAAACACCATATATTTT. This codes for CASSTHPTGLLIGNTIYF.

The V call is TRBV30, the J call TRBJ1-4; possibly TRBD1 for D (6 bases). V was pared by 3 bases and J by 7 bases, with 15 bases between. The V gene's germline CDR1 is GTSNPN and CDR2 SVGIG (reference sequence). The CDR3 consists of 14 residues. The CDR3 nucleotides read TGTGCCTGGAGCGAAACAGGGTTAGGTGAAAAACTGTTTTTT. This sequence encodes CAWSETGLGEKLFF.

This clone was seen a few times. J is TRBJ1-5 and V is TRBV19; D gene ambiguous. The germline V gene has CDR1 LNHDA and CDR2 SQIVND (reference sequence). The CDR3 has 14 residues. The V gene lost 6 bases and the J gene lost 7 bases, with 16 bases spanning the gap. In DNA, the CDR3 is TGTGCCAGTAGCCTAGGCCGGGCGGGACAGCCCCAGCATTTT. Its protein is CASSLGRAGQPQHF.

The chain uses TRBV4-2 and TRBJ2-1; TRBD2 agrees at 14 bases. Trimming removed 2 bases from V and 7 bases from J; junction bases left unmatched: 10. The CDR3 totals 18 residues. Germline V gives CDR1 LGHNA, CDR2 YNFKEQ. CDR3 sequence (DNA): TGTGCCAGCAGCCAACAAGCGGGACTAGCGGGAGTTGGGAATGAGCAGTTCTTC. It translates to CASSQQAGLAGVGNEQFF.

The chain couples TRBV19 to TRBJ1-1; tentatively, D is TRBD1 (5 bases). The CDR3 spans 12 residues. V was trimmed by 8 bases and J by 4 bases, leaving 11 bases between them. Germline V gene lookup returns CDR1 LNHDA and CDR2 SQIVND (reference sequence). The DNA for the CDR3 is TGTGCCAGTGGGGGGGGTGGCACTGAAGCTTTCTTT. It encodes CASGGGGTEAFF.